Shown below are 21 T cell receptor beta chains from a single sample sequenced in a study of T cell clonotyping in hematopoietic cell transplantation. Time point: recipient sample about 28 days before transplant, after cytoreduction. Clones were sequenced by immunoSEQ multiplex PCR, and TCRdb holds only the in-frame ones, with some missing. There are tens of thousands of clones in the sample; more than 75% occur only once, and 5.9% lies in the top ten. The material was peripheral blood mononuclear cells, obtained before stem cell transplant. All receptors come from a man aged 55 to 70 with biphenotypic leukemia. Some clones in this sample may be carry-over from other donors' samples.

The chain is built from TRBV29-1 and TRBJ2-7; possibly TRBD1 or TRBD2 for D (7 bases each). There are 14 residues in the CDR3. V shed 2 bases and J shed 3 bases, with 14 bases lying between them. In germline, CDR1 is SQVTM, CDR2 ANQGSEA. The CDR3 DNA reads TGCAGCGTTGAATTACAGGGGAGGGGCTACGAGCAGTACTTC. It encodes CSVELQGRGYEQYF.

The gene calls are TRBV19 and TRBJ1-1; the D gene is possibly TRBD1 (5 bases). This CDR3 has 14 residues. In germline, CDR1 is LNHDA, CDR2 SQIVND (reference sequence). With 1 base removed from V and 4 bases from J, the gap between germline ends came to 10 bases. The CDR3 region has the DNA TGTGCCAGTAGTATAGTGCAGGGCACCACTGAAGCTTTCTTT. This sequence encodes CASSIVQGTTEAFF.

The chain is built from TRBV5-6 and TRBJ2-1, with D perhaps TRBD2 (6 bases). Looked up from germline, CDR1 is SGHDT and CDR2 is YYEEEE. V was cut by 5 bases and J by 0 bases, with 15 bases left in between. The CDR3 totals 16 residues. The CDR3 DNA follows: TGTGCCAGCAGGCTCACTAGCTCCAGCTCCTACAATGAGCAGTTCTTC. Amino acid sequence: CASRLTSSSSYNEQFF.

As DNA, the CDR3 is TGCGCCAGCAGCTTCGGAGCGGGAGGAGGGTACGAGCAGTACTTC. It translates to CASSFGAGGGYEQYF. This chain uses TRBV5-1 with TRBJ2-7, with 9 bases fitting TRBD2. Germline assignment: CDR1 SGHRS and CDR2 YFSETQ. The V segment lost 2 bases and the J segment 4 bases; nucleotides outside the gene matches: 7. The CDR3 consists of 15 residues. The full variable domain, rest sourced from reference TRBV5-1 and TRBJ2-7, is KAGVTQTPRYLIKTRGQQVTLSCSPISGHRSVSWYQQTPGQGLQFLFEYFSETQRNKGNFPGRFSGRQFSNSRSEMNVSTLELGDSALYLCASSFGAGGGYEQYFGPGTRLTVT.

The rearrangement links TRBV5-1 to TRBJ2-5, with 7 bases identical to TRBD2. Looked up from germline, CDR1 is SGHRS and CDR2 is YFSETQ. The CDR3 runs 15 residues. After removal of 5 bases from V and 0 bases from J, the junction contained 7 bases not matched to a gene. The CDR3 nucleotides read TGCGCCAGCAGGAGTATAGCGGGTAACCAAGAGACCCAGTACTTC. It is translated as CASRSIAGNQETQYF.

V gene TRBV2 combines with J gene TRBJ1-1; D ambiguous. V dropped 2 bases and J dropped 7 bases, with 14 bases sitting between them. CDR1 SNHLY and CDR2 FYNNEI come from the germline V gene. The CDR3 totals 14 residues. Here the CDR3 reads CASSETGNSGEAFF. The CDR3 region has the DNA TGTGCCAGCAGTGAAACGGGGAACTCCGGTGAAGCTTTCTTT.

The chain is built from TRBV4-2 and TRBJ1-5; 11 bases align to TRBD1. Germline CDR1 LGHNA, CDR2 YNFKEQ. CDR3 size: 14 residues. J gave up 7 bases and V 4 bases, and 3 bases lay outside the gene matches. CDR3 DNA: TGTGCCAGCAGCCCGGGACAGGGGGAACAGCCCCAGCATTTT. Its protein product is CASSPGQGEQPQHF.

V is TRBV7-3 and J is TRBJ2-1, with D possibly TRBD2 on 6 matching bases. Per the germline V gene, CDR1 is SGHTA and CDR2 is FQGTGA. This CDR3 spans 17 amino acids. The ends were cut back, 5 bases at V and 1 base at J, with 18 bases in the middle. The CDR3 spells CASSEPPGGNSYNEQFF. The CDR3 DNA is TGTGCCAGCAGCGAACCCCCCGGCGGGAATTCCTACAATGAGCAGTTCTTC.

The V and J genes are TRBV25-1 and TRBJ2-5, with TRBD1 matching over 7 bases. The CDR3 runs 15 residues. CDR1 MGHDK and CDR2 SYGVNS come from the germline V gene. The trim removed 1 base at V and 5 bases at J, leaving 7 bases unmatched. CDR3 region: CASSEFKGGRETQYF. The CDR3 DNA is TGTGCCAGCAGTGAATTTAAAGGGGGCCGGGAGACCCAGTACTTC.

The rearrangement joins TRBV7-3 to TRBJ2-2; D gene unclear. The ends were cut back, 0 bases at V and 4 bases at J, with 3 bases in the middle. Germline V gene sequence: CDR1 SGHTA, CDR2 FQGTGA. The CDR3 sequence is 13 residues long. The DNA of the CDR3 is TGTGCCAGCAGCTTAACTGTCACCGGGGAGCTGTTTTTT. This sequence encodes CASSLTVTGELFF.

The rearrangement uses TRBV6-5 and TRBJ1-2; 8 nucleotides match TRBD1. V lost 5 bases to trimming and J lost 3 bases; unmatched junction nucleotides: 2. The germline CDR1 and CDR2 sequences are MNHEY and SVGAGI. The CDR3 has 13 amino acids. In DNA, the CDR3 is TGTGCCAGCAGTGAGGGACAGGACTATGGCTACACCTTC. Protein sequence: CASSEGQDYGYTF.

J is TRBJ1-1 and V is TRBV30; D uncertain. With 3 bases removed from V and 3 bases from J, the gap between germline ends came to 11 bases. This CDR3 comprises 13 residues. The germline V gene has CDR1 GTSNPN and CDR2 SVGIG (reference sequence). DNA for the CDR3: TGTGCCTGGAGGCCCTTAGGGTACACTGAAGCTTTCTTT. Amino acid sequence: CAWRPLGYTEAFF.

This chain uses TRBV10-3 with TRBJ2-5; no reliable D call. The V and J ends lost 11 bases and 5 bases respectively, with 18 bases between them. This CDR3 comprises 13 residues. Germline values: CDR1 ENHRY, CDR2 SYGVKD. DNA for the CDR3: TGTGCCGTATCAGGAAACCGAGAGGAGACCCAGTACTTC. As protein: CAVSGNREETQYF.

The gene calls are TRBV6-1 and TRBJ2-7; the match to TRBD2 covers 9 bases. Germline CDR1 is MNHNS and CDR2 is SASEGT. With V trimmed by 8 bases and J by 3 bases, 8 bases remained unmatched. CDR3 length equals 14 residues. The CDR3 nucleotides read TGTGCCAGCCGAGGACTAGCGAACCTCTACGAGCAGTACTTC. Its translation is CASRGLANLYEQYF.

V usage is TRBV29-1 and J usage is TRBJ1-1; 9 bases line up with TRBD1. This CDR3 has 17 residues. The V and J ends lost 0 bases and 1 base, in that order; junction bases with no gene match: 9. CDR1 is SQVTM, CDR2 ANQGSEA, per germline. CDR3 residues: CSVEDVPMTGGNTEAFF. The CDR3 region has the DNA TGCAGCGTTGAAGATGTGCCCATGACAGGGGGGAACACTGAAGCTTTCTTT.

This chain joins TRBV6-5 and TRBJ2-5; D is undetermined. V was cut by 4 bases and J by 4 bases, with 7 bases left in between. This CDR3 has 12 amino acids. Germline lookup yields CDR1 MNHEY and CDR2 SVGAGI. The CDR3 is CASSSVGETQYF. CDR3 bases: TGTGCCAGCAGTTCGGTGGGAGAGACCCAGTACTTC.

The chain employs TRBV4-3 and TRBJ2-5; D is ambiguous. Trimming took 0 bases from V and 4 from J, leaving 6 bases between them. The germline gives CDR1 LGHNA, CDR2 YSLEER. The CDR3 is 13 amino acids. This chain's CDR3 is CASSQDIRETQYF. As DNA, the CDR3 is TGCGCCAGCAGCCAAGATATCAGAGAGACCCAGTACTTC.

The rearrangement joins TRBV11-3 to TRBJ2-2; D gene unclear. There are 14 residues in the CDR3. V lost 5 bases and J lost 7, with 14 bases in between. Germline loops: CDR1 SGHNT, CDR2 YENEEA. CDR3 amino acids: CASSRIGVSGELFF. CDR3 DNA sequence: TGTGCCAGCAGCCGTATTGGAGTCAGCGGGGAGCTGTTTTTT.

By its share, this clone is medium-sized. This chain joins TRBV5-1 and TRBJ2-2; a possible D gene is TRBD2 (6 bases). In germline, CDR1 is SGHRS, CDR2 YFSETQ. The CDR3 covers 15 residues. V lost 1 base and J 3 bases, leaving 10 bases between the germline ends. The CDR3 region is CASSLREDDTGELFF. In DNA, the CDR3 is TGCGCCAGCAGCTTGAGGGAGGACGACACCGGGGAGCTGTTTTTT.

The J gene is TRBJ1-4, the V gene TRBV28; D is undetermined. This CDR3 comprises 12 residues. The germline CDR1 and CDR2 sequences are MDHEN and SYDVKM. V lost 5 bases to trimming and J lost 0 bases, with 1 base between them. The CDR3 nucleotides read TGTGCCAGCAGTGCAACTAATGAAAAACTGTTTTTT. Its protein product is CASSATNEKLFF.

This clone is a singleton in its sample. This chain connects TRBV25-1 to TRBJ2-5, with D perhaps matching TRBD1 (5 bases). Trimming cost V 1 base and J 2 bases, with 11 bases left between them. Germline-derived CDR1 and CDR2 are MGHDK and SYGVNS. The CDR3 spans 15 residues. This CDR3 is CASSEWKGRQETQYF. CDR3 in DNA: TGTGCCAGCAGTGAATGGAAGGGGCGGCAAGAGACCCAGTACTTC.